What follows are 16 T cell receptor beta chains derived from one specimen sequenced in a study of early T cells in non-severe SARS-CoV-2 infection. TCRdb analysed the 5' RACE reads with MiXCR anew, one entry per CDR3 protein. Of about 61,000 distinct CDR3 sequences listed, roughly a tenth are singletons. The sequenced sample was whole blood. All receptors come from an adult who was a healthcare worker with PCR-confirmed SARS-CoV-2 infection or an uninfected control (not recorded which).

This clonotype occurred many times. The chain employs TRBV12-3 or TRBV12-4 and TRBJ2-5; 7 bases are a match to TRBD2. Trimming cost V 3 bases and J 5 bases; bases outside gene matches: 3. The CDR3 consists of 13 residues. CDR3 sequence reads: CASSFKGGETQYF. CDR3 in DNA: TGTGCCAGCAGTTTTAAGGGAGGGGAGACCCAGTACTTC.

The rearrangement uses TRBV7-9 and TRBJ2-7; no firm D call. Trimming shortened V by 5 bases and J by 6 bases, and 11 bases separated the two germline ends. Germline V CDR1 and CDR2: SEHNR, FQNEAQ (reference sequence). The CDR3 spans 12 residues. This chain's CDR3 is CASSKTASEQYF. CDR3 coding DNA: TGTGCCAGCAGCAAAACAGCATCCGAGCAGTACTTC.

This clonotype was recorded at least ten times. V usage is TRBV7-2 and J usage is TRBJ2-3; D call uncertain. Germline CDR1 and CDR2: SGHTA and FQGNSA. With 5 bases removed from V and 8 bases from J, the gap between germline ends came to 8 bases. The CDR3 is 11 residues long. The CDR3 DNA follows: TGTGCCAGCAGCATGCAGAGTACGCAGTATTTT. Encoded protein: CASSMQSTQYF.

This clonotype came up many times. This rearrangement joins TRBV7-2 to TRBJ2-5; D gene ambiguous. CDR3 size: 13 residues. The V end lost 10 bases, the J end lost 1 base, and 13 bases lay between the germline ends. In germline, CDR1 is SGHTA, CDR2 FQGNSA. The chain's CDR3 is CATVQAAQETQYF. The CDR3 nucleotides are TGTGCCACCGTCCAGGCGGCCCAAGAGACCCAGTACTTC.

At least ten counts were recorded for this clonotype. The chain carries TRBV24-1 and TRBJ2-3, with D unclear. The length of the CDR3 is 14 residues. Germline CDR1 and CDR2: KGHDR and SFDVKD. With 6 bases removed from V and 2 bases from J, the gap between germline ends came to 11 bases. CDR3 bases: TGTGCCACCAGTTCGGGTACGGACACAGATACGCAGTATTTT. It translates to CATSSGTDTDTQYF.

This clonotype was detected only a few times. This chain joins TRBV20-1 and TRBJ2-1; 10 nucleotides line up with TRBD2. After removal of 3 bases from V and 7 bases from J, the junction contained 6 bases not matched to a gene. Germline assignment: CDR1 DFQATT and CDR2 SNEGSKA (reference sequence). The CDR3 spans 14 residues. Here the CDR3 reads CSASDLAGVNEQFF. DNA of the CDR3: TGCAGTGCTAGTGACCTAGCGGGGGTAAATGAGCAGTTCTTC.

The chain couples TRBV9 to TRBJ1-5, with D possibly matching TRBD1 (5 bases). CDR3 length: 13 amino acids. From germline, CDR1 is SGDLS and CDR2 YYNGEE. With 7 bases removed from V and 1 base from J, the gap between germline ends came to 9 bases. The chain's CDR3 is CASGRDSNQPQHF. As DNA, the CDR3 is TGTGCCAGCGGCCGGGACAGCAATCAGCCCCAGCATTTT.

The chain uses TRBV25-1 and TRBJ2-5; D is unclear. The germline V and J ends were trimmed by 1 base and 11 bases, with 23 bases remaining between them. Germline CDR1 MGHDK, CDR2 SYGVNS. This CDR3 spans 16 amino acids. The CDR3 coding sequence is TGTGCCAGCAGTGAATGGTCTGGGGTTATGGGTAGGGATCAGTACTTC. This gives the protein CASSEWSGVMGRDQYF.

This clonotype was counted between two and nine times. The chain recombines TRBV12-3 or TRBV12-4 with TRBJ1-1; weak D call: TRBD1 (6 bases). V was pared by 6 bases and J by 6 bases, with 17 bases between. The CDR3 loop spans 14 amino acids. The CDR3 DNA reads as TGTGCCAGCAGCTCGTCCGGGGGCGCTTCTGAAGCTTTCTTT. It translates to CASSSSGGASEAFF.

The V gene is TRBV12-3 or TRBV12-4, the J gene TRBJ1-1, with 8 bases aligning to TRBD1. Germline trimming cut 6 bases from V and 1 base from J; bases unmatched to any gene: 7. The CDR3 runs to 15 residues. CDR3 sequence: CASSPGGHSNTEAFF. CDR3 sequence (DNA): TGTGCCAGCAGCCCAGGGGGCCACTCGAACACTGAAGCTTTCTTT.

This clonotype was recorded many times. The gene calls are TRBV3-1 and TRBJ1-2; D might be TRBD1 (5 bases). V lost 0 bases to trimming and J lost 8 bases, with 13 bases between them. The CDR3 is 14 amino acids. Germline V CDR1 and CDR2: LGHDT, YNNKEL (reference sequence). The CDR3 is CASSQDSQGRGYTF. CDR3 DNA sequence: TGTGCCAGCAGCCAAGATTCGCAGGGTCGGGGCTACACCTTC.

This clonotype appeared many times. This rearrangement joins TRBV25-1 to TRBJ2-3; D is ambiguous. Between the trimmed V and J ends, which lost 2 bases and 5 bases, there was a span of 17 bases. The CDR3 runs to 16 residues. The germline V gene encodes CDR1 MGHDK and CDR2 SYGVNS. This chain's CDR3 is CASSEGLPPVLDTQYF. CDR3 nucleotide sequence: TGTGCCAGCAGTGAAGGGTTACCTCCTGTCCTAGATACGCAGTATTTT.

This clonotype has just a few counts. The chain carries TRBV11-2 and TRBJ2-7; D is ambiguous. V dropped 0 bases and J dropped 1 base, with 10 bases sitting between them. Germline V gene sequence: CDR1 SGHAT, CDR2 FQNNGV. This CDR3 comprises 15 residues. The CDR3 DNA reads TGTGCCAGCAGCTTAGATCGGCCCCTATCCTACGAGCAGTACTTC. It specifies CASSLDRPLSYEQYF.

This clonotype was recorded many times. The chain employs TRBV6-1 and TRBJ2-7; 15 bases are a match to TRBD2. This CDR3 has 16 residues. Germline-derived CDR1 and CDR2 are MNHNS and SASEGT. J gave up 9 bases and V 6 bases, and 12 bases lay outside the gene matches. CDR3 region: CASSRTSGGAAVGQYF. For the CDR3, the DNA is TGTGCCAGCAGCCGGACTAGCGGGGGGGCGGCGGTTGGGCAGTACTTC.

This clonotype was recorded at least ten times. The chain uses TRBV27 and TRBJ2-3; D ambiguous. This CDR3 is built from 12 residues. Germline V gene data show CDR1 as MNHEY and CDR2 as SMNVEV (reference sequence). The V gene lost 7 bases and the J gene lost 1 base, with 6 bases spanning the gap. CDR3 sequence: CASKTGTDTQYF. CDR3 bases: TGTGCCAGCAAGACGGGCACAGATACGCAGTATTTT.

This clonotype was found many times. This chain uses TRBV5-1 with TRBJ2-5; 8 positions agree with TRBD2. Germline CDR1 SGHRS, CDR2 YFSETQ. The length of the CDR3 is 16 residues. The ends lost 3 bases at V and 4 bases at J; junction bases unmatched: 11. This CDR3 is CASSYTLAGTGETQYF. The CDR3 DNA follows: TGCGCCAGCAGCTACACCTTAGCGGGGACTGGAGAGACCCAGTACTTC. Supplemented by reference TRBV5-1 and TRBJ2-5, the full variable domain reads KAGVTQTPRYLIKTRGQQVTLSCSPISGHRSVSWYQQTPGQGLQFLFEYFSETQRNKGNFPGRFSGRQFSNSRSEMNVSTLELGDSALYLCASSYTLAGTGETQYFGPGTRLLVL.